This section outlines one T cell receptor beta chain sequence together with its context. The CDR3 is made up of 12 amino acids. Trimming removed 5 bases from V and 5 bases from J, with 9 bases in between. Germline assignment: CDR1 MNHEY and CDR2 SVGEGT. The sample is drawn from a study of blood T cell repertoires in COVID-19. Whole-study context: Both acute and convalescent COVID-19 samples were obtained from the United States, Italy and Spain. Nucleic acid was either cDNA or gDNA, and it came from T cells, B-cell-depleted T cells, or PBMCs.

In the original workflow: Using reference gene primer amplification, nucleated cell counts were estimated. The data were produced by immunoSEQ multiplex PCR, yet TCRdb's version contains in-frame clones alone and is incomplete. V, J and clone size are taken as reported in that table, and D and trimming were inferred from the DNA itself. The sample records approximately 150,000 clones, roughly 87% being singletons. The source material was peripheral blood. The chain uses TRBV6-2 or TRBV6-3 and TRBJ1-2; D may be TRBD1 (5 bases). The TCR was taken from a woman between 45 and 60 years old with acute or convalescent COVID-19. CDR3: CASSRQLYGYTF. In nucleotides, the CDR3 is TGTGCCAGCAGTCGACAGCTTTATGGCTACACCTTC.